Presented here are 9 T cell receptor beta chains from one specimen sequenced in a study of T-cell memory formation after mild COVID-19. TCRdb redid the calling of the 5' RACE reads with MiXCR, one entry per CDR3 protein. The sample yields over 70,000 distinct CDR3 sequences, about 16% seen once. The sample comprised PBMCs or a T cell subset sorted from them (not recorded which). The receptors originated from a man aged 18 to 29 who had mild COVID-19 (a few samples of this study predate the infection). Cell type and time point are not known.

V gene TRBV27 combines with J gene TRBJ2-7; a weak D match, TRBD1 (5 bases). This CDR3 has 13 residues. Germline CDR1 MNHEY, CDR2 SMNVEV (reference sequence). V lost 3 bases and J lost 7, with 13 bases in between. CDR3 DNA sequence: TGTGCCAGCAGTTTGGCAGGGTCAGAAGAGCAGTACTTC. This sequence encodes CASSLAGSEEQYF.

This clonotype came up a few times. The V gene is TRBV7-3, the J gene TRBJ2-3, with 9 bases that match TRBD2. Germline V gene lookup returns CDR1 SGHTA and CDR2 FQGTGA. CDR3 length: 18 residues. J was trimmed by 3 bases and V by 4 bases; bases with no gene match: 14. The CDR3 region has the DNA TGTGCCAGCAGCTCACTGTCACGGCTAGCGGGGAGAACAGATACGCAGTATTTT. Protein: CASSSLSRLAGRTDTQYF.

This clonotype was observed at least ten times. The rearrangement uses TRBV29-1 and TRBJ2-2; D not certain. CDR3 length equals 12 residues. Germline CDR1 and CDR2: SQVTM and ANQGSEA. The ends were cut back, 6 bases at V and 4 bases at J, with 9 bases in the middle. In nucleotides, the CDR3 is TGCAGCGTGGCTGAAACCACCGGGGAGCTGTTTTTT. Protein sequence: CSVAETTGELFF.

The CDR3 DNA follows: TGTGCCAGCAGTTACTCTCCCCACGTCCTGACTTTC. As protein: CASSYSPHVLTF. The rearrangement joins TRBV6-2 or TRBV6-3 to TRBJ2-6; no clear D. CDR1 is MNHEY, CDR2 SVGEGT, per germline. This CDR3 comprises 12 residues. V shed 0 bases and J shed 11 bases, with 5 bases lying between them.

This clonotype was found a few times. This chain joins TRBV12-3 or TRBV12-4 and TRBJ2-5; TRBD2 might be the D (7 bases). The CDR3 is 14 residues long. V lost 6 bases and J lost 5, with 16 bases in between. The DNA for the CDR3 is TGTGCCAGCAGGCCCGGGGGGCTTGGGGAGACCCAGTACTTC. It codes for CASRPGGLGETQYF.

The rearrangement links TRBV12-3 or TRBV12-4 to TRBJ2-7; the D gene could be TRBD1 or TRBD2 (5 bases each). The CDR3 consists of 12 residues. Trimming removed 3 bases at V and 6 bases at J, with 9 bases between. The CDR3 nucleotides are TGTGCCAGCAGTTTTGGTGGGGGCGAGCAGTACGTC. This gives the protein CASSFGGGEQYV.

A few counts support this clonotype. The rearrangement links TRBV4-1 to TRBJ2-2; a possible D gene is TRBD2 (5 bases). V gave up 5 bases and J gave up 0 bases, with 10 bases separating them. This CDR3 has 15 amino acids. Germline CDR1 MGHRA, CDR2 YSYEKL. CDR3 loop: CASSTTGTNTGELFF. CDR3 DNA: TGCGCCAGCAGCACGACCGGGACGAACACCGGGGAGCTGTTTTTT.

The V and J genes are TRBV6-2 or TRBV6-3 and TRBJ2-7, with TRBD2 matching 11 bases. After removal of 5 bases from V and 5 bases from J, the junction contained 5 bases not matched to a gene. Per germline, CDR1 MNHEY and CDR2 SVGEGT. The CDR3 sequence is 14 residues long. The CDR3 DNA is TGTGCCAGCAGTCGACTAGCGGGGCGGGACGAGCAGTACGTC. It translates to CASSRLAGRDEQYV.

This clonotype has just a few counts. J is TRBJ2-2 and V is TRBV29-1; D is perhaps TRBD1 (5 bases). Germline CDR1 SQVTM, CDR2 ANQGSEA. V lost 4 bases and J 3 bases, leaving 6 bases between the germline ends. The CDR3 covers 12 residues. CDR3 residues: CSVVGDTGELFF. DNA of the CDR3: TGCAGCGTTGTAGGGGACACCGGGGAGCTGTTTTTT.